A selection of T cell receptor beta chains follows, all from one sample in a study of a mutant IDH1 vaccine in newly diagnosed glioma. These TCRs' antigens remain unknown. Some clones are missing from TCRdb's copy, which holds only in-frame ones; the method was immunoSEQ multiplex PCR. The sample contains approximately 44,000 clones, approximately 90% of which appear only once. The sample in question was PBMCs, obtained from a glioma patient whose treatment included an IDH1 peptide vaccine. These receptor sequences come from a man between 45 and 60 years old with glioma. CDR3s include the opening cysteine and the closing phenylalanine or tryptophan. The order of the fields is D gene, V gene, J gene, clone size, CDR3 protein, CDR3 DNA. A D gene is named only where the DNA matches it firmly. Clone size appears in some rows only: once, few, many, or a class for an expanded clone.

TRBD1	TRBV11-2	TRBJ1-4	-	CASSLAASWTGGSHEKLFF	TGTGCCAGCAGCTTAGCCGCCTCTTGGACAGGGGGCTCTCATGAAAAACTGTTTTTT
-	TRBV5-1	TRBJ2-3	-	CASNAGKPSTDTQYF	TGCGCCAGCAATGCTGGGAAGCCTTCCACAGATACGCAGTATTTT
-	TRBV5-4	TRBJ1-3	few	CASSLGGSGNTIYF	TGTGCCAGCAGCTTAGGGGGGTCTGGAAACACCATATATTTT
TRBD2	TRBV10-1	TRBJ2-2	-	CASRGGIGTGELFF	TGCGCCAGCAGGGGAGGGATAGGGACCGGGGAGCTGTTTTTT
-	TRBV5-6	TRBJ1-1	-	CASSAGSKAFF	TGTGCCAGCAGCGCCGGATCGAAAGCTTTCTTT
-	TRBV28	TRBJ1-1	-	CASSFWVGEAFF	TGTGCCAGCAGTTTCTGGGTGGGAGAGGCTTTCTTT
-	TRBV6-5	TRBJ1-2	-	CASFPGSSNYGYTF	TGTGCCAGCTTCCCGGGGTCCTCCAACTATGGCTACACCTTC
TRBD2	TRBV10-1	TRBJ2-1	-	CASSDAGGPQHEQFF	TGCGCCAGCAGTGATGCGGGGGGGCCTCAGCATGAGCAGTTCTTC
TRBD1	TRBV27	TRBJ1-4	-	CASSRETGGLLKLFF	TGTGCCAGCAGTAGAGAAACAGGGGGCCTACTAAAACTGTTTTTT
TRBD1	TRBV18	TRBJ2-7	once	CASSPPTGVYEQYF	TGTGCCAGCTCACCACCGACAGGGGTCTACGAGCAGTACTTC
TRBD2	TRBV10-3	TRBJ2-3	-	CAISDPSGVTDTQYF	TGTGCCATCAGTGACCCCAGCGGGGTAACAGATACGCAGTATTTT
-	TRBV5-8	TRBJ1-5	few	CASSLDRDQPQHF	TGTGCCAGCAGCTTGGACAGGGATCAGCCCCAGCATTTT
-	TRBV28	TRBJ2-7	-	CASSSASVYEQYF	TGTGCCAGCAGTTCGGCTAGCGTTTACGAGCAGTACTTC
TRBD2	TRBV20-1	TRBJ2-7	-	CSPTGGKEQYF	TGCAGTCCCACCGGGGGGAAGGAGCAGTACTTC
-	TRBV7-2	TRBJ2-3	-	CASSLGLGADTQYF	TGTGCCAGCAGCTTAGGACTAGGCGCAGATACGCAGTATTTT
TRBD1	TRBV10-3	TRBJ1-5	-	CAISEGQGYQPQHF	TGTGCCATCAGTGAAGGACAGGGGTATCAGCCCCAGCATTTT
-	TRBV4-3	TRBJ1-5	once	CASSHPLGHVPNQPQHF	TGCGCCAGCAGCCACCCCCTAGGACACGTCCCTAATCAGCCCCAGCATTTT
TRBD2	TRBV9	TRBJ2-3	-	CASSVGGSTDTQYF	TGTGCCAGTAGTGTTGGCGGGAGTACAGATACGCAGTATTTT
-	TRBV2	TRBJ2-7	-	CASSGSYEQYF	TGTGCCAGCAGTGGCAGCTACGAGCAGTACTTC
-	TRBV19	TRBJ1-1	-	CASSTGTNTEAFF	TGTGCCAGTAGTACCGGGACCAACACTGAAGCTTTCTTT
-	TRBV13	TRBJ2-3	-	CASSLRTATDTQYF	TGTGCCAGCAGCTTGAGGACTGCCACAGATACGCAGTATTTT
-	TRBV5-1	TRBJ1-2	-	CASSTPGAQGYGYTF	TGCGCCAGCAGCACCCCAGGTGCGCAGGGGTATGGCTACACCTTC
TRBD1	TRBV25-1	TRBJ1-1	-	CASRTGFTEAFF	TGTGCCAGCAGGACAGGGTTCACTGAAGCTTTCTTT
TRBD1	TRBV15	TRBJ2-5	-	CATRPGQGRGTQYF	TGTGCCACTCGCCCGGGACAGGGCCGGGGGACCCAGTACTTC
TRBD1	TRBV15	TRBJ1-5	once	CATSPQTGADQPQHF	TGTGCCACCAGCCCTCAGACAGGGGCTGATCAGCCCCAGCATTTT
-	TRBV7-2	TRBJ2-5	-	CASSSWAGIQETQYF	TGTGCCAGCAGTTCCTGGGCAGGTATCCAAGAGACCCAGTACTTC
TRBD1	TRBV4-1	TRBJ2-5	-	CASSQGWGTGMYQETQYF	TGCGCCAGCAGCCAAGGGTGGGGGACAGGGATGTACCAAGAGACCCAGTACTTC
TRBD2	TRBV2	TRBJ2-3	-	CASRRSGRLTDTQYF	TGTGCCAGCAGGCGGAGCGGGAGGTTGACAGATACGCAGTATTTT
-	TRBV2	TRBJ2-7	-	CASARDFDSYEQYF	TGTGCCAGCGCCCGGGACTTTGACTCCTACGAGCAGTACTTC
TRBD1	TRBV6-5	TRBJ1-4	-	CASRKTGFANEKLFF	TGTGCCAGCAGGAAGACAGGGTTCGCTAATGAAAAACTGTTTTTT